This T cell receptor (beta chain) emerged from a study of T cells in Graves' hyperthyroidism and ophthalmopathy. Per the germline V gene, CDR1 is MDHEN and CDR2 is SYDVKM. This CDR3 contains 12 residues. V shed 3 bases and J shed 6 bases, with 8 bases lying between them. Amplification targeted TCR beta CDR3 regions from RNA transcripts. HTBI primers were the set used in a first-round RT-PCR of the TCR CDR3. TCRdb called the multiplex PCR reads again in MiXCR, with one record for every CDR3 protein. The sample has 620,000 or so distinct CDR3 sequences, around 15% seen once; the top ten hold around 13%. This clonotype was found many times.

The chain is built from TRBV28 and TRBJ1-1; no clear D. The origin of this receptor is a woman in her forties or fifties with Graves' ophthalmopathy. The specimen was blood. CDR3 loop: CASSFERSEAFF. The DNA of the CDR3 is TGTGCCAGCAGTTTTGAAAGGTCTGAAGCTTTCTTT.